These 17 T cell receptor beta chains were all obtained from the same sample, sequenced in a study of PD-L1 blockade in urothelial cancer. TCRdb's copy holds only in-frame clones and misses some; the assay was immunoSEQ multiplex PCR. The sample yields tens of thousands of clones, 84% seen once. Sequences were derived from PBMCs, sampled around atezolizumab (anti-PD-L1) treatment. These receptors all come from a man in his forties with urothelial cancer.

This clone was recorded once. The chain joins TRBV5-6 to TRBJ2-3; 15 positions agree with TRBD2. This CDR3 has 18 amino acids. CDR1 is SGHDT, CDR2 YYEEEE, per germline. V was clipped by 4 bases and J by 4 bases; unmatched bases: 10. The CDR3 DNA reads as TGTGCCAGCAGCCCAGGACTAGCGGGAGGGCCTAGGGCAGATACGCAGTATTTT. Translation: CASSPGLAGGPRADTQYF.

The chain is built from TRBV29-1 and TRBJ1-1; D is undetermined. Germline V gives CDR1 SQVTM, CDR2 ANQGSEA. The CDR3 loop spans 11 amino acids. Deletions cut 0 bases from V and 9 bases from J, with 8 bases between. The CDR3 is CSVEESGKAFF. CDR3 sequence (DNA): TGCAGCGTTGAAGAATCGGGAAAAGCTTTCTTT.

The chain links TRBV18 to TRBJ2-7; TRBD2 might be the D (6 bases). The germline CDR1 and CDR2 sequences are KGHSH and LQKENI. With 6 bases removed from V and 6 bases from J, the gap between germline ends came to 9 bases. The CDR3 totals 11 residues. The DNA for the CDR3 is TGTGCCAGCTCTCAGGGAGGCGAGCAGTACTTC. Amino acid sequence: CASSQGGEQYF.

This clone was counted between two and nine times. The chain links TRBV19 to TRBJ1-2; no definite D call. Per germline, CDR1 LNHDA and CDR2 SQIVND (reference sequence). With 3 bases removed from V and 8 bases from J, the gap between germline ends came to 10 bases. The CDR3 is 12 residues long. CDR3: CASSMELRGYTF. Written as DNA, the CDR3 is TGTGCCAGTAGTATGGAGTTAAGGGGCTACACCTTC.

The chain has TRBV21-1 and TRBJ2-3; the table's D call of TRBD2 was not tested on the DNA. TRBV21-1 is labeled a pseudogene. The CDR3 is 14 residues long. The CDR3 DNA reads TGTGCCAGCAGCTTCCGGGAGAGGACAGATACGCAGTATTTT. It yields the protein CASSFRERTDTQYF.

The chain employs TRBV19 and TRBJ2-5, with 7 bases fitting TRBD2. The CDR3 spans 12 residues. In germline, CDR1 is LNHDA, CDR2 SQIVND (reference sequence). V dropped 10 bases and J dropped 5; count of bases not matched to a gene: 7. CDR3: CATRGGAETQYF. CDR3 sequence (DNA): TGTGCCACCCGCGGGGGTGCGGAGACCCAGTACTTC.

The chain couples TRBV6-6 to TRBJ1-3; TRBD1 might be the D (6 bases). Looked up from germline, CDR1 is MNHNY and CDR2 is SVGAGI (reference sequence). V gave up 9 bases and J gave up 2 bases, with 17 bases separating them. This CDR3 is built from 15 residues. The CDR3 region is CASSPGARAGNTIYF. CDR3 in DNA: TGTGCCAGTTCCCCAGGGGCACGCGCTGGAAACACCATATATTTT.

The chain couples TRBV9 to TRBJ1-2, with a tentative D call TRBD1 (6 bases). Trimming removed 3 bases at V and 2 bases at J, with 11 bases between. The CDR3 sequence is 14 residues long. Germline V gene sequence: CDR1 SGDLS, CDR2 YYNGEE. DNA of the CDR3: TGTGCCAGCAGCGGATGGACAGCAAACTATGGCTACACCTTC. As protein: CASSGWTANYGYTF.

The chain employs TRBV28 and TRBJ2-7, with TRBD2 identical over 14 bases. Germline V gene lookup returns CDR1 MDHEN and CDR2 SYDVKM. The CDR3 loop spans 19 amino acids. After removal of 7 bases from V and 2 bases from J, the junction contained 16 bases not matched to a gene. CDR3 DNA: TGTGCCAGCACTACGAGACCGGGACTAGCGGGAGTAATCACCTACGAGCAGTACTTC. Translating it yields CASTTRPGLAGVITYEQYF.

This chain uses TRBV19 with TRBJ1-2, with D tentatively TRBD1 (5 bases). V was cut by 7 bases and J by 4 bases, with 13 bases left in between. The CDR3 has 13 residues. Germline assignment: CDR1 LNHDA and CDR2 SQIVND (reference sequence). This CDR3 reads CASIGAGLYGYTF. In DNA, the CDR3 is TGTGCCAGTATTGGGGCAGGCCTCTATGGCTACACCTTC.

This clone appeared a few times. V is TRBV19 and J is TRBJ1-1; 7 bases are shared with TRBD1. J gave up 3 bases and V 5 bases, and 12 bases lay outside the gene matches. This CDR3 spans 16 amino acids. CDR1 and CDR2 (germline): LNHDA, SQIVND (reference sequence). The CDR3: CASSSPTGRVDTEAFF. The CDR3 bases are TGTGCCAGTAGTTCGCCGACAGGGCGGGTGGACACTGAAGCTTTCTTT. Full variable domain (outside the CDR3, taken from reference TRBV19 and TRBJ1-1): DGGITQSPKYLFRKEGQNVTLSCEQNLNHDAMYWYRQDPGQGLRLIYYSQIVNDFQKGDIAEGYSVSREKKESFPLTVTSAQKNPTAFYLCASSSPTGRVDTEAFFGQGTRLTVV.

CDR3 in DNA: TGTGCCAGCTCGCAGACAGGCAACACTGAAGCTTTCTTT. Its protein product is CASSQTGNTEAFF. The chain carries TRBV18 and TRBJ1-1; the D gene is possibly TRBD1 (6 bases). Germline CDR1 and CDR2: KGHSH and LQKENI. V gave up 6 bases and J gave up 2 bases, with 10 bases separating them. The CDR3 has 13 residues.

The chain has TRBV27 and TRBJ2-5; 10 bases align to TRBD1. Trimming cost V 2 bases and J 5 bases; bases outside gene matches: 5. The CDR3 totals 15 residues. The germline gives CDR1 MNHEY, CDR2 SMNVEV (reference sequence). As DNA, the CDR3 is TGTGCCAGCAGTTTAGAGGGACAGGGGAGGGAGACCCAGTACTTC. This gives the protein CASSLEGQGRETQYF.

This rearrangement joins TRBV6-1 to TRBJ2-1; 16 bases align to TRBD2. Germline loops: CDR1 MNHNS, CDR2 SASEGT. V dropped 8 bases and J dropped 10; count of bases not matched to a gene: 5. The CDR3 totals 14 residues. The CDR3 DNA sequence: TGTGCCAGCGCGGGACTAGCGGGAGGGTACGAGCAGTTCTTC. Translating it yields CASAGLAGGYEQFF.

The CDR3 DNA reads as TGTGCCAGCAGCTTCTCGGGAGGGTTGTTGACCGGGGAGCTGTTTTTT. Translation: CASSFSGGLLTGELFF. V usage is TRBV11-2 and J usage is TRBJ2-2; 8 bases line up with TRBD2. V lost 3 bases, J lost 5 bases, and 8 bases stayed unmatched. The CDR3 spans 16 residues. CDR1 is SGHAT, CDR2 FQNNGV, per germline.

The CDR3 coding sequence is TGTGCCAGCAGCGGAATTGCGGGAGAGACCCAGTACTTC. This translates into CASSGIAGETQYF. J is TRBJ2-5 and V is TRBV7-2; possibly TRBD2 for D (5 bases). The CDR3 length is 13 residues. Per the germline V gene, CDR1 is SGHTA and CDR2 is FQGNSA. Deletions cut 5 bases from V and 4 bases from J, with 11 bases between.

The CDR3 bases are TGTGCCAGCTCACCCTCGAGTAAAAGGGGTACAGATACGCAGTATTTT. This encodes CASSPSSKRGTDTQYF. The chain employs TRBV18 and TRBJ2-3; weak D call: TRBD1 (5 bases). The ends were cut back, 3 bases at V and 3 bases at J, with 16 bases in the middle. CDR1 KGHSH and CDR2 LQKENI come from the germline V gene. The CDR3 is made up of 16 amino acids.